One and the same sample provided the 20 T cell receptor beta chains below, sequenced in a study of T cell repertoires in cytomegalovirus infection. TCRdb reprocessed the reads with MiXCR, giving one entry per CDR3 protein. The sample consists of a few hundred thousand distinct CDR3 sequences, 15% to 20% of them appearing once. Material for sequencing was PBMCs. The receptors shown here come from a human donor in good health (CMV status not recorded). Some clones in this sample may be carry-over from other donors' samples.

This clonotype was observed a handful of times. The rearrangement links TRBV7-9 to TRBJ2-2; TRBD2 agrees at 8 bases. The CDR3 is 17 amino acids. Per germline, CDR1 SEHNR and CDR2 FQNEAQ (reference sequence). The V gene end was trimmed by 3 bases and the J gene end by 0 bases; junction bases not matched to a gene: 6. This CDR3 reads CASSLRRGDANTGELFF. The CDR3, as DNA: TGTGCCAGCAGCTTGCGGCGGGGGGACGCGAACACCGGGGAGCTGTTTTTT.

This chain joins TRBV2 and TRBJ2-7; perhaps D is TRBD1 or TRBD2 (5 bases each). CDR1 and CDR2 (germline): SNHLY, FYNNEI. V was clipped by 7 bases and J by 5 bases, with 12 bases between them. This CDR3 has 12 amino acids. The CDR3 sequence: CASTRGTDEQYF. The CDR3 region has the DNA TGTGCCAGCACCCGAGGGACCGACGAGCAGTACTTC.

The J gene is TRBJ1-4, the V gene TRBV20-1; possibly TRBD1 for D (6 bases). Germline V CDR1 and CDR2: DFQATT, SNEGSKA (reference sequence). V lost 8 bases and J 2 bases, leaving 18 bases between the germline ends. The CDR3 spans 15 residues. As DNA, the CDR3 is TGCAGTACTACGTCCGGGGGCTTCACTAATGAAAAACTGTTTTTT. This encodes CSTTSGGFTNEKLFF.

This clonotype was counted a few times. The CDR3 is CASIPGGGESYEQYF. The CDR3 DNA follows: TGTGCCAGCATTCCCGGGGGGGGGGAGTCCTACGAGCAGTACTTC. The chain has TRBV28 and TRBJ2-7, with 8 bases aligning to TRBD2. Trimming removed 7 bases from V and 1 base from J; junction bases left unmatched: 9. Per germline, CDR1 MDHEN and CDR2 SYDVKM. The CDR3 consists of 15 residues.

The sample holds many counts of this clonotype. This chain uses TRBV7-2 with TRBJ2-3, with D perhaps being TRBD1 or TRBD2 (5 bases each). The CDR3 length is 16 residues. Germline CDR1 is SGHTA and CDR2 is FQGNSA. The ends were cut back, 7 bases at V and 6 bases at J, with 23 bases in the middle. CDR3 residues: CASTQGARGPGDTQYF. Here the CDR3 DNA reads TGTGCCAGCACCCAAGGGGCGCGAGGGCCGGGGGATACGCAGTATTTT.

Only a few counts were recorded for this clonotype. The V gene is TRBV7-9, the J gene TRBJ2-1; TRBD2 matches at 9 bases. Losses at the gene ends were 4 bases for V and 2 bases for J; bases not matched to a gene: 0. This CDR3 is 14 amino acids long. In germline, CDR1 is SEHNR, CDR2 FQNEAQ (reference sequence). The CDR3 sequence: CASSSSGAYNEQFF. The CDR3 nucleotides are TGTGCCAGCAGCTCTAGCGGGGCCTACAATGAGCAGTTCTTC. The full variable domain, completed using reference TRBV7-9 and TRBJ2-1, is DTGVSQNPRHKITKRGQNVTFRCDPISEHNRLYWYRQTLGQGPEFLTYFQNEAQLEKSRLLSDRFSAERPKGSFSTLEIQRTEQGDSAMYLCASSSSGAYNEQFFGPGTRLTVL.

This clonotype appeared many times. This sequence joins TRBV7-2 and TRBJ2-6; D perhaps matches TRBD2 (5 bases). The ends were cut back, 3 bases at V and 0 bases at J, with 12 bases in the middle. This CDR3 spans 17 amino acids. The V gene's germline CDR1 is SGHTA and CDR2 FQGNSA. The CDR3 loop reads CASSFALVTSGANVLTF. The DNA for the CDR3 is TGTGCCAGCAGCTTCGCACTAGTAACCTCTGGGGCCAACGTCCTGACTTTC.

Points on this clonotype: A much larger clone lies one base from this, so it may be a read error. The chain is built from TRBV6-8 and TRBJ2-7; 8 nucleotides agree with TRBD1. This CDR3 is 14 amino acids long. Trimming took 7 bases from V and 0 from J; bases not matched to a gene: 5. The germline CDR1 and CDR2 sequences are MNHGY and SAAAGT. This CDR3 reads CASNRQGASYEQYF. The CDR3 region has the DNA TGTGCCAGCAATCGTCAGGGGGCCTCCTACGAGCAGTACTTC.

The V gene is TRBV15, the J gene TRBJ2-1, with D unresolved. The V and J ends lost 1 base and 0 bases respectively, with 13 bases between them. Looked up from germline, CDR1 is LNHNV and CDR2 is YYDKDF (reference sequence). The CDR3 is 17 amino acids. The CDR3 is CATSRVVGTTSYNEQFF. As DNA, the CDR3 is TGTGCCACCAGCAGAGTAGTTGGCACCACCTCCTACAATGAGCAGTTCTTC.

At least ten counts were recorded for this clonotype. The chain has TRBV7-2 and TRBJ2-2; 13 bases fit TRBD2. Germline trimming cut 5 bases from V and 6 bases from J; bases unmatched to any gene: 9. Germline CDR1 reads SGHTA; CDR2 reads FQGNSA. The CDR3 has 17 residues. CDR3 sequence (DNA): TGTGCCAGCAGCCTAACTAGCGGGAGGGCCGGGTCCGGGGAGCTGTTTTTT. This translates into CASSLTSGRAGSGELFF.

Only a few counts were recorded for this clonotype. The chain is built from TRBV28 and TRBJ2-3; tentatively, D is TRBD2 (6 bases). The CDR3 runs 16 residues. Per germline, CDR1 MDHEN and CDR2 SYDVKM. V was clipped by 2 bases and J by 8 bases, with 20 bases between them. The CDR3 DNA follows: TGTGCCAGCAGTTTAATATCGGCTAGCGTTAGAGGTACGCAGTATTTT. Translation: CASSLISASVRGTQYF.

In its sample, this clonotype was seen a few times. V usage is TRBV6-1 and J usage is TRBJ1-5; unclear D gene. This CDR3 comprises 15 residues. V gave up 7 bases and J gave up 0 bases, with 13 bases separating them. CDR1 and CDR2 (germline): MNHNS, SASEGT. CDR3 protein: CASKLDGNSNQPQHF. The CDR3 DNA reads TGTGCCAGCAAGTTAGACGGGAATAGCAATCAGCCCCAGCATTTT.

V is TRBV6-5 and J is TRBJ2-5; 7 bases fit TRBD1. This CDR3 is 15 amino acids long. Germline V gene data show CDR1 as MNHEY and CDR2 as SVGAGI. The trim removed 6 bases at V and 4 bases at J, leaving 11 bases unmatched. As DNA, the CDR3 is TGTGCCAGCAGAAGGTCAGGGGGTACGGTAGAGACCCAGTACTTC. It is translated as CASRRSGGTVETQYF.

On this clonotype: It may be a read error: a sequence one base away is much more abundant. The chain combines TRBV28 with TRBJ2-5; no clear D gene. Germline V gene lookup returns CDR1 MDHEN and CDR2 SYDVKM. The CDR3 is 15 amino acids. CDR3 coding DNA: TGTGCCAGCAGTTTAGTGCCGGCATCGAGAGAGACCCAGTCCTTC. This codes for CASSLVPASRETQSF. The full variable domain, rest sourced from reference TRBV28 and TRBJ2-5, is DVKVTQSSRYLVKRTGEKVFLECVQDMDHENMFWYRQDPGLGLRLIYFSYDVKMKEKGDIPEGYSVSREKKERFSLILESASTNQTSMYLCASSLVPASRETQSFGPGTRLLVL.

This clonotype came up a few times. The CDR3 loop is CASSFRSVYGYTF. CDR3 DNA sequence: TGTGCCAGCAGCTTTCGATCCGTTTATGGCTACACCTTC. The chain combines TRBV5-4 with TRBJ1-2; D unresolved. This CDR3 region has 13 residues. Germline loops: CDR1 SGHNT, CDR2 YYREEE (reference sequence). Trimming cost V 2 bases and J 5 bases, with 10 bases left between them.

The sample holds many counts of this clonotype. The CDR3 DNA sequence: TGTGCCAGCAGCCCTTCGGGCAATCAGCCCCAGCATTTT. Its protein is CASSPSGNQPQHF. The chain combines TRBV18 with TRBJ1-5; D uncertain. Per the germline V gene, CDR1 is KGHSH and CDR2 is LQKENI. The CDR3 totals 13 residues. Trimming shortened V by 8 bases and J by 2 bases, and 10 bases separated the two germline ends. Full variable domain (remainder filled in from reference TRBV18 and TRBJ1-5): NAGVMQNPRHLVRRRGQEARLRCSPMKGHSHVYWYRQLPEEGLKFMVYLQKENIIDESGMPKERFSAEFPKEGPSILRIQQVVRGDSAAYFCASSPSGNQPQHFGDGTRLSIL.

This clonotype has a count of ten or more. The V call is TRBV7-2, the J call TRBJ2-4; the match to TRBD2 covers 7 bases. Germline loops: CDR1 SGHTA, CDR2 FQGNSA. Trimming removed 6 bases from V and 6 bases from J; junction bases left unmatched: 11. This CDR3 is built from 15 residues. DNA for the CDR3: TGTGCCAGCAGATTGACCCCTAGCGGACTAAACATTCAGTACTTC. Amino acid sequence: CASRLTPSGLNIQYF.

Ten or more counts support this clonotype. The V and J genes are TRBV19 and TRBJ2-5; D might be TRBD1 (6 bases). CDR1 LNHDA and CDR2 SQIVND come from the germline V gene (reference sequence). The V end was cut by 3 bases, the J end by 2 bases, with 13 bases between. This CDR3 is built from 15 residues. CDR3 nucleotides: TGTGCCAGTAGTATCGGTAGGACAGCTCAAGAGACCCAGTACTTC. This encodes CASSIGRTAQETQYF.

This clonotype was counted ten times or more. CDR3 sequence: CATNFQGFNEKLFF. In DNA form, the CDR3 reads TGTGCGACCAATTTCCAGGGGTTTAATGAAAAACTGTTTTTT. This rearrangement joins TRBV12-3 or TRBV12-4 to TRBJ1-4; tentatively, D is TRBD1 (6 bases). This CDR3 contains 14 residues.

At least ten counts were recorded for this clonotype. The gene calls are TRBV7-2 and TRBJ1-1, with D uncertain. The length of the CDR3 is 13 residues. Germline V gene lookup returns CDR1 SGHTA and CDR2 FQGNSA. Trimming removed 6 bases from V and 2 bases from J, with 10 bases in between. The CDR3 spells CASSSRHNTEAFF. DNA of the CDR3: TGTGCCAGCAGTTCCAGACACAACACTGAAGCTTTCTTT.